This TCR beta chain is drawn from a study of early T cells in non-severe SARS-CoV-2 infection. Overall study context: Sequenced material consisted of bulk RNA (from unsorted whole blood), and chains were unpaired.

Individually, cDNA molecules had unique molecular identifiers attached to them. MiXCR was run by TCRdb on the 5' RACE reads, yielding one entry per CDR3 protein. This table has about 50,000 distinct CDR3 sequences, about 15% appearing once. About this clonotype itself: Its antigen is not identified.

Regarding the study as a whole: VDJdb matching favored anti-spike CD8 responses, missing private and CD4 specificities.

Specimen: whole blood, collected at baseline. The source is an adult who was a healthcare worker with PCR-confirmed SARS-CoV-2 infection or an uninfected control (not recorded which).

The CDR3 nucleotides are TGTGCCAGCCGGGAAGAGCGGGTGAGCTCCTACGAGCAGTACTTC. It translates to CASREERVSSYEQYF. This rearrangement joins TRBV2 to TRBJ2-7, with D possibly matching TRBD2 (6 bases). CDR3 size: 15 residues. Germline V gene data show CDR1 as SNHLY and CDR2 as FYNNEI. Deletions cut 8 bases from V and 0 bases from J, with 17 bases between. Combining the CDR3 with reference TRBV2 and TRBJ2-7 gives the whole variable domain EPEVTQTPSHQVTQMGQEVILRCVPISNHLYFYWYRQILGQKVEFLVSFYNNEISEKSEIFDDQFSVERPDGSNFTLKIRSTKLEDSAMYFCASREERVSSYEQYFGPGTRLTVT.